The rows below give T cell receptor beta chains drawn from one sample of a study of PD-1 blockade in classical Hodgkin lymphoma. Generated by immunoSEQ multiplex PCR, the TCRdb table keeps only in-frame clones and is missing some. The sample gives under 70,000 clones, 88% of which show up once; about an eighth is in the top ten. The material was peripheral blood mononuclear cells (PBMCs), obtained at baseline. The source is a human donor with classical Hodgkin lymphoma. The CDR3 runs from the conserved cysteine through the conserved F or W. Fields, in order: V gene, J gene, CDR3 length, D gene, clone size, CDR3 DNA, CDR3 protein. A D gene is named only where the DNA matches it firmly. The size entry is marked missing in some rows and otherwise reads once, few, many or a size class.

TRBV4-2	TRBJ2-4	17	.	.	TGTGCCAGCAGCCAAGATCTCTGGGGGTTGGGGGAAAACATTCAGTACTTC	CASSQDLWGLGENIQYF
TRBV4-3	TRBJ2-5	15	TRBD2	.	TGCGCCAGCAGCCAGGCGTTAGCGGGTATGGAGACCCAGTACTTC	CASSQALAGMETQYF
TRBV28	TRBJ1-1	12	.	.	TGTGCCAGCAGTCTTTACTCAGGGAAAGCTTTCTTT	CASSLYSGKAFF
TRBV11-2	TRBJ1-1	15	.	.	TGTGCCAGCAGCCCCCGTTCCGCGGGAAACACTGAAGCTTTCTTT	CASSPRSAGNTEAFF
TRBV19	TRBJ1-2	15	TRBD1	.	TGTGCCAGTAGTAAGGGTGGGACAGGGGACTATGGCTACACCTTC	CASSKGGTGDYGYTF
TRBV6-1	TRBJ1-5	15	.	.	TGTGCCAGTTCTTTTTCGAGGTATAGCAATCAGCCCCAGCATTTT	CASSFSRYSNQPQHF
TRBV19	TRBJ1-2	14	TRBD1	.	TGTGCCATACAGACAGGGGAAGGGAACTATGGCTACACCTTC	CAIQTGEGNYGYTF
TRBV30	TRBJ1-6	12	TRBD1	.	TGTGCCTGGGGACAGGGGGCCGGGCCCCTCCACTTT	CAWGQGAGPLHF
TRBV28	TRBJ1-1	15	TRBD1	.	TGTGCCAGCAGTTGGCCGGGACAGACAAACACTGAAGCTTTCTTT	CASSWPGQTNTEAFF
TRBV6-5	TRBJ1-4	12	.	.	TGTGCCAGCAGTGGGTTCGGCGAAAAACTGTTTTTT	CASSGFGEKLFF
TRBV19	TRBJ2-1	16	.	.	TGTGCCAGTAGTCCCACGGGGGTGGGTGACCATGATGAGCAGTTCTTC	CASSPTGVGDHDEQFF
TRBV6-1	TRBJ1-1	14	.	.	TGTGCCAGCCTCGACCACAGGGTAAGGACTGAAGCTTTCTTT	CASLDHRVRTEAFF
TRBV5-4	TRBJ2-6	15	.	once	TGTGCCAGCAGTCACAGGGTGGCCGGGGCCAACGTCCTGACTTTC	CASSHRVAGANVLTF
TRBV19	TRBJ2-3	14	TRBD1	once	TGTGCCACTACTGCCGGGACAGCCACAGATACGCAGTATTTT	CATTAGTATDTQYF
TRBV2	TRBJ1-5	12	.	.	TGTGCCAGCACTAATGGACCCCAGCCCCAGCATTTT	CASTNGPQPQHF
TRBV6-5	TRBJ2-1	13	.	.	TGTGCCAGCAGTAGCTATTCGGGCAATGAGCAGTTCTTC	CASSSYSGNEQFF
TRBV12-5	TRBJ1-2	14	.	.	TGTGCTAGTGGTTTGTCCCAGGGGTTGGATGGCTACACCTTC	CASGLSQGLDGYTF
TRBV5-4	TRBJ2-3	17	TRBD2	.	TGTGCCAGCAGCTTGAAAGTCCTAGCGGGGAGCACAGATACGCAGTATTTT	CASSLKVLAGSTDTQYF
TRBV7-2	TRBJ1-3	14	.	once	TGTGCCAGCAGCGCAACAGCAGTTGGAAACACCATATATTTT	CASSATAVGNTIYF
TRBV7-2	TRBJ2-5	12	.	once	TGTGCCAGCAAGAGGGGGGCAGAGACCCAGTACTTC	CASKRGAETQYF
TRBV7-2	TRBJ1-6	15	TRBD1	.	TGTGCCAGCAGCTTAAGACAGGGGATCAATTCACCCCTCCACTTT	CASSLRQGINSPLHF
TRBV7-9	TRBJ1-1	14	.	once	TGTGCCAGCAGCTTCGCAGGGATGAACACTGAAGCTTTCTTT	CASSFAGMNTEAFF
TRBV7-3	TRBJ2-7	11	.	.	TGTGCCAGCAGCTTAGGCCGGGAGCAGTACTTC	CASSLGREQYF
TRBV4-3	TRBJ1-1	15	TRBD1	.	TGCGCCAGCAGCCAAGGGAGATTACAGGGGCTTGAGGCTTTCTTT	CASSQGRLQGLEAFF
TRBV7-9	TRBJ2-7	18	TRBD2	.	TGTGCCAGCAGCGGCCCAGGACTAGCGGGGGGATCCGGTTACGAGCAGTACTTC	CASSGPGLAGGSGYEQYF
TRBV6-5	TRBJ2-1	15	.	.	TGTGCCAGCAGTTACGTTAGGGGCCCGAACAATGAGCAGTTCTTC	CASSYVRGPNNEQFF
TRBV19	TRBJ1-3	16	TRBD1	.	TGTGCCAGTAGTATCGGTCTCAGGGGGTCTGGAAACACCATATATTTT	CASSIGLRGSGNTIYF
TRBV5-1	TRBJ2-3	15	TRBD2	once	TGCGCCAGCAGCTCCGAACTAGCGGGATTAGATACGCAGTATTTT	CASSSELAGLDTQYF
TRBV9	TRBJ1-4	16	.	.	TGTGCCAGCAGCGAGCCCTCGGGGGAAAGGGGTGAAAAACTGTTTTTT	CASSEPSGERGEKLFF
TRBV6-5	TRBJ1-3	13	TRBD1	.	TGTGCCAGCAGCAGGGGGGGCGAGAACACCATATATTTT	CASSRGGENTIYF
TRBV6-6	TRBJ1-6	16	TRBD1	few	TGTGCCAGCAGTTACGGGACAGGGGACGGGAATTCACCCCTCCACTTT	CASSYGTGDGNSPLHF
TRBV19	TRBJ2-2	16	.	.	TGTGCCAGTAGTATCAATTTAGGGGGGGTCACCGGGGAGCTGTTTTTT	CASSINLGGVTGELFF
TRBV15	TRBJ1-5	17	.	.	TGTGCCACCAGCAGAGGTGCCCTGGGAACCATCAATCAGCCCCAGCATTTT	CATSRGALGTINQPQHF
TRBV10-2	TRBJ2-7	13	TRBD2	.	TGCGCCAGCAGCGGACTAGCGCGGTACGAGCAGTACTTC	CASSGLARYEQYF
TRBV12-5	TRBJ2-7	13	.	.	TGTGCTAGTGGTCGGGACGCCGCGGACGAGCAGTACTTC	CASGRDAADEQYF
TRBV6-5	TRBJ1-1	13	.	.	TGTGCCAGCACCGCCGGGTGGGACACTGAAGCTTTCTTT	CASTAGWDTEAFF
TRBV15	TRBJ1-5	15	TRBD1	.	TGTGCCACCAGCCAGGGGGTCCAAAGCAATCAGCCCCAGCATTTT	CATSQGVQSNQPQHF
TRBV4-2	TRBJ1-1	13	.	.	TGTGCCAGCAGCCAGACAGCGAACACTGAAGCTTTCTTT	CASSQTANTEAFF
TRBV29-1	TRBJ1-4	14	.	.	TGCAGCGTTGAAGACGGGGCAACTAATGAAAAACTGTTTTTT	CSVEDGATNEKLFF
TRBV28	TRBJ2-7	15	.	.	TGTGCCAGCACTACCTGGCCTACTAACAGGGACGAGCAGTACTTC	CASTTWPTNRDEQYF
TRBV5-1	TRBJ2-3	14	.	.	TGCGCCAGCAGCCAGGTCAGGGGGGAAGATACGCAGTATTTT	CASSQVRGEDTQYF
TRBV4-3	TRBJ2-7	15	.	.	TGCGCCAGCAGCCAAGTTCACGGGGGCGACTACGAGCAGTACTTC	CASSQVHGGDYEQYF
TRBV30	TRBJ1-3	14	TRBD1	once	TGTGCCTGGAGTCCCAGGGGGCTTCTATACACCATATATTTT	CAWSPRGLLYTIYF
TRBV27	TRBJ2-5	14	TRBD2	.	TGTGCCAGCAGTCCCCTAGCGGGGGAAGAGACCCAGTACTTC	CASSPLAGEETQYF